This T cell receptor (beta chain) was found in a study of human T cells and chemical hapten exposure. Study information: Patients, mostly women, had alopecia areata, alopecia totalis or alopecia universalis. Findings and caveats of the study: The study found that DPC sensitization did not change TCRs above 1 in 1000 frequency.

Time point described: patch test 2, 6 weeks after DPC sensitization. Treatment reported: therapeutic diphenylcyclopropenone sensitization with weekly scalp DPC. The CDR3 contains 16 residues. Per the germline V gene, CDR1 is SSHAT and CDR2 is FNYEAQ (reference sequence). A single record per CDR3 protein comes from TCRdb applying MiXCR to the RACE reads. The table has fewer than 100,000 distinct CDR3 sequences, 9.3% seen once. This clonotype has more than one count but fewer than ten. Its antigen is still unknown. A junction end diverges from the germline sequence, so it may reflect a read error. This chain joins TRBV7-7 and TRBJ2-5; D perhaps matches TRBD2 (6 bases). Sequencing was performed on whole blood, taken in connection with sensitization to the hapten diphenylcyclopropenone (DPC). The clonotype comes from a woman aged 40 to 50 with alopecia areata. Some clones in this sample may be carry-over from other donors' samples. The CDR3 DNA sequence: TGTGCTAGCAGCTCAGGCGGGCAGGGAGGTCAAGAGACCCAGTACTTC. Its protein is CASSSGGQGGQETQYF.